This T cell receptor beta chain was captured in a study of blood T cell repertoires in COVID-19. Across the study: Sites in the United States, Italy and Spain provided acute and convalescent COVID-19 samples.

Germline lookup yields CDR1 SGHNT and CDR2 YENEEA. V lost 5 bases, J lost 4 bases, and 4 bases stayed unmatched. The CDR3 has 14 amino acids. Sequencing used immunoSEQ multiplex PCR; TCRdb keeps in-frame clones, though not all of them. The sample consists of about 190,000 clones, 70% to 80% of them appearing once. Input material: peripheral blood. This receptor was taken from a man in his fifties who had recovered from COVID-19. This sequence joins TRBV11-3 and TRBJ1-1; 10 bases are a match to TRBD1. Here the CDR3 reads CASSQGQGSTEAFF. As DNA, the CDR3 is TGTGCCAGCAGCCAGGGACAGGGGTCCACTGAAGCTTTCTTT.